Each of the 20 T cell receptor beta chains below was sequenced from the same sample in a study of beta chain features in type 1 diabetes (dated by TCRdb to 2016 to 2019). Results and caveats for the whole study, not just this receptor: In all four CD4+ subsets, TCRB CDR3 length was moderately but significantly shorter in type 1 diabetes patients.

Library creation used the immunoSEQ multiplex PCR assay. All of the isolated RNA was reverse transcribed with the High Capacity cDNA Reverse Transcription Kit, so expressed TCRB transcripts were sequenced. Entries here come from immuneACCESS through TCRdb and include only in-frame sequences with V and J called. Some clones fail to appear in such tables; in the studies checked, an unresolved V gene covers under half of the shortfall, and the cause of the remainder is unknown. The sample profile shows tens of thousands of clones; about 65% of them were found once. About 2.5% of the sample comes from the top ten. No antigen has been assigned to these receptors. The sample taken for sequencing was Tregs from blood. The meaning of the sample's cell subset or site label: regulatory CD4+ T cells. The receptors shown here come from a woman under 40 with type 1 diabetes.

The V call is TRBV29-1, the J call TRBJ1-1; D is ambiguous. Trimming pared 4 bases from V and 7 bases from J, leaving 13 bases between. This CDR3 is built from 12 residues. Germline values: CDR1 SQVTM, CDR2 ANQGSEA. The CDR3 DNA follows: TGCAGCGTTGGAATGGGCCGCAGTGAAGCTTTCTTT. It codes for CSVGMGRSEAFF.

This clone was seen only a few times. CDR3 DNA: TGTGCCATCACCCCGACAGGAGACGCTGAAGCTTTCTTT. Encoded protein: CAITPTGDAEAFF. V gene TRBV10-3 combines with J gene TRBJ1-1, with a tentative D call TRBD1 (6 bases). Germline-derived CDR1 and CDR2 are ENHRY and SYGVKD. The CDR3 totals 13 residues. V lost 7 bases and J lost 6, with 15 bases in between.

The chain couples TRBV11-3 to TRBJ2-1; 9 bases are a match to TRBD2. The germline gives CDR1 SGHNT, CDR2 YENEEA. CDR3 length: 15 residues. Trimming removed 5 bases from V and 8 bases from J; junction bases left unmatched: 10. The CDR3 loop is CASSAGGTSLYEQFF. The CDR3 DNA is TGTGCCAGCAGCGCGGGGGGGACTAGCCTCTATGAGCAGTTCTTC.

This clone was detected only a few times. V usage is TRBV6-1 and J usage is TRBJ1-5, with 9 bases aligning to TRBD1. The CDR3 is 13 residues long. J lost 4 bases, V lost 7 bases, and 2 bases had no gene match. Per the germline V gene, CDR1 is MNHNS and CDR2 is SASEGT. CDR3 coding DNA: TGTGCCAGCACCGACAGGGGGAATCAGCCCCAGCATTTT. Translating gives CASTDRGNQPQHF.

J is TRBJ2-1 and V is TRBV2, with TRBD2 matching over 7 bases. The CDR3 has 12 residues. With 6 bases clipped from V and 6 bases from J, the junction kept 2 bases outside the gene matches. Looked up from germline, CDR1 is SNHLY and CDR2 is FYNNEI. CDR3 protein: CASRGGFNEQFF. DNA of the CDR3: TGTGCCAGCAGGGGGGGGTTCAATGAGCAGTTCTTC.

The chain recombines TRBV2 with TRBJ1-1, with D uncertain. CDR1 and CDR2 (germline): SNHLY, FYNNEI. Trimming took 2 bases from V and 4 from J, leaving 8 bases between them. This CDR3 is 13 amino acids long. The CDR3 is CASSERGITEAFF. The CDR3 DNA reads as TGTGCCAGCAGTGAACGGGGAATCACTGAAGCTTTCTTT.

V usage is TRBV6-1 and J usage is TRBJ2-7, with unresolved D. Germline CDR1 reads MNHNS; CDR2 reads SASEGT. Trimming stripped 6 bases from V and 2 bases from J, with 11 bases between. The CDR3 spans 13 residues. In nucleotides, the CDR3 is TGTGCCAGCAGCCTGGGCCACCCCTACGAGCAGTACTTC. This sequence encodes CASSLGHPYEQYF.

This clone has more than one count but fewer than ten. CDR3 coding DNA: TGTGCCAGTAGTCAGGGGGCCGGCTATGGCTACACCTTC. Protein sequence: CASSQGAGYGYTF. The genes are TRBV19 and TRBJ1-2, with 8 positions matching TRBD1. The CDR3 is 13 residues long. The V gene's germline CDR1 is LNHDA and CDR2 SQIVND (reference sequence). Trimming cost V 5 bases and J 4 bases; bases outside gene matches: 3. Complete variable domain (other parts from reference TRBV19 and TRBJ1-2): DGGITQSPKYLFRKEGQNVTLSCEQNLNHDAMYWYRQDPGQGLRLIYYSQIVNDFQKGDIAEGYSVSREKKESFPLTVTSAQKNPTAFYLCASSQGAGYGYTFGSGTRLTVV.

The chain carries TRBV7-6 and TRBJ2-7, with TRBD1 as a possible D gene (5 bases). CDR1 is SGHVS and CDR2 is FNYEAQ in the germline V gene. V lost 6 bases and J 5 bases, leaving 23 bases between the germline ends. The CDR3 is 16 residues long. The CDR3: CASSLLMGLVGNEQYF. The CDR3 coding sequence is TGTGCCAGCAGTCTCTTAATGGGGCTAGTCGGCAACGAGCAGTACTTC.

This clone was found once. V and J are TRBV10-3 and TRBJ1-1; possibly TRBD1 for D (5 bases). The CDR3 covers 12 residues. The V end was cut by 7 bases, the J end by 5 bases, with 11 bases between. Germline CDR1 and CDR2: ENHRY and SYGVKD. CDR3 loop: CAIKSGQTEAFF. CDR3 bases: TGTGCCATCAAATCAGGGCAAACTGAAGCTTTCTTT.

In its sample, this clone was seen a few times. The J gene is TRBJ2-1, the V gene TRBV19, with D hard to call. Trimming shortened V by 5 bases and J by 3 bases, and 8 bases separated the two germline ends. The CDR3 runs to 13 residues. Germline CDR1 reads LNHDA; CDR2 reads SQIVND (reference sequence). The CDR3 DNA is TGTGCCAGTAGTCCGCGGAGCTACAATGAGCAGTTCTTC. This sequence encodes CASSPRSYNEQFF.

This chain connects TRBV28 to TRBJ2-6, with D perhaps TRBD2 (5 bases). Germline CDR1 and CDR2: MDHEN and SYDVKM. The CDR3 is 18 residues long. With 0 bases removed from V and 0 bases from J, the gap between germline ends came to 12 bases. The CDR3 bases are TGTGCCAGCAGTTTATGCCTGAGGGTCTCCTCTGGGGCCAACGTCCTGACTTTC. It specifies CASSLCLRVSSGANVLTF.

The rearrangement joins TRBV7-8 to TRBJ2-7; TRBD2 agrees at 13 bases. Germline trimming cut 4 bases from V and 2 bases from J; bases unmatched to any gene: 11. The germline CDR1 and CDR2 sequences are SGHVS and FQNEAQ. This CDR3 has 18 amino acids. The CDR3 DNA follows: TGTGCCAGCAGCTCAATACGTACTAGCGGGAGGGTCCCCTACGAGCAGTACTTC. Translation: CASSSIRTSGRVPYEQYF.

This chain connects TRBV19 to TRBJ1-6; D is ambiguous. In germline, CDR1 is LNHDA, CDR2 SQIVND (reference sequence). CDR3 size: 15 residues. V dropped 0 bases and J dropped 9 bases, with 12 bases sitting between them. The CDR3 is CASSIDSTGSSPLHF. In DNA, the CDR3 is TGTGCCAGTAGTATAGACTCTACCGGGAGTTCACCCCTCCACTTT. The variable domain in full, with the rest retrieved from reference TRBV19 and TRBJ1-6, is DGGITQSPKYLFRKEGQNVTLSCEQNLNHDAMYWYRQDPGQGLRLIYYSQIVNDFQKGDIAEGYSVSREKKESFPLTVTSAQKNPTAFYLCASSIDSTGSSPLHFGNGTRLTVT.

V usage is TRBV28 and J usage is TRBJ2-2; D ambiguous. The CDR3 contains 13 residues. The V end lost 5 bases, the J end lost 1 base, and 5 bases lay between the germline ends. CDR1 and CDR2 (germline): MDHEN, SYDVKM. CDR3 nucleotides: TGTGCCAGCAGTCCCAGGAACACCGGGGAGCTGTTTTTT. Residues: CASSPRNTGELFF.

In its sample, this clone is large. The chain employs TRBV7-3 and TRBJ2-1, with D perhaps TRBD2 (6 bases). CDR1 is SGHTA and CDR2 is FQGTGA in the germline V gene. V gave up 3 bases and J gave up 4 bases, with 10 bases separating them. The CDR3 is 14 residues long. CDR3: CASSFSGEYNEQFF. In nucleotides, the CDR3 is TGTGCCAGCAGCTTTAGCGGAGAATACAATGAGCAGTTCTTC.

By share, this clone ranks as medium-sized. The chain joins TRBV14 to TRBJ2-5; 8 bases line up with TRBD1. This CDR3 is 15 amino acids long. CDR1 and CDR2 from the germline V gene are SGHDN and FVKESK. V lost 6 bases, J lost 1 base, and 7 bases stayed unmatched. The chain's CDR3 is CASSRHGTGQETQYF. CDR3 nucleotides: TGTGCCAGCAGTCGCCACGGGACAGGCCAAGAGACCCAGTACTTC.

The CDR3 loop reads CAWNAGLGNTIYF. The DNA for the CDR3 is TGTGCCTGGAATGCGGGCTTGGGAAACACCATATATTTT. The V and J genes are TRBV30 and TRBJ1-3; D not resolved. The CDR3 loop spans 13 amino acids. Trimming cost V 4 bases and J 4 bases, with 11 bases left between them. Germline V gene data show CDR1 as GTSNPN and CDR2 as SVGIG (reference sequence).

This chain connects TRBV6-5 to TRBJ2-1; 10 bases agree with TRBD2. This CDR3 region has 16 residues. Germline assignment: CDR1 MNHEY and CDR2 SVGAGI. J gave up 9 bases and V 2 bases, and 10 bases lay outside the gene matches. The CDR3 spells CASSYAASGSVGEQFF. DNA of the CDR3: TGTGCCAGCAGTTACGCCGCTAGCGGGAGTGTAGGTGAGCAGTTCTTC.

The genes are TRBV30 and TRBJ2-5, with D tentatively TRBD1 (7 bases). Germline lookup yields CDR1 GTSNPN and CDR2 SVGIG (reference sequence). The CDR3 runs 13 residues. Trimming pared 5 bases from V and 4 bases from J, leaving 14 bases between. CDR3: CAWDREAGETQYF. In DNA form, the CDR3 reads TGTGCCTGGGACAGGGAGGCCGGAGAGACCCAGTACTTC.